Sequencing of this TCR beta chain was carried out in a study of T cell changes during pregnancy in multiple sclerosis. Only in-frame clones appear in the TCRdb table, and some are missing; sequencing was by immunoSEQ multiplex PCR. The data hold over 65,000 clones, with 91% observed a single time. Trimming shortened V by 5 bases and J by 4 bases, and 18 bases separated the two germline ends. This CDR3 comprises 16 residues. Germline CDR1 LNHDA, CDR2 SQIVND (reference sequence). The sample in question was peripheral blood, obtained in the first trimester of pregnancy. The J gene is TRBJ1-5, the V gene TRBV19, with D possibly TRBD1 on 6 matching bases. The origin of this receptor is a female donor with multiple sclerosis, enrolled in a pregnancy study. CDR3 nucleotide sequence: TGTGCCAGTAGTGCCACAGGGAATAGGTTTAATCAGCCCCAGCATTTT. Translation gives CASSATGNRFNQPQHF.